These 8 T cell receptor beta chains originate from one sample sequenced in a study of shared clonotypes between healthy human individuals. Only in-frame clones appear in the TCRdb table, and some are missing; sequencing was by immunoSEQ multiplex PCR. The sample shows 2 million to 3 million clones, around nine tenths of them seen only once. The sequenced sample consisted of naive CD4+ T cells sorted from blood. Subset given: CD45RA+ positively selected. The receptors here all came from a man aged 18 to 35 in good health.

With respect to this clone: A junction end diverges from the germline sequence, so it may reflect a read error. The rearrangement links TRBV5-1 to TRBJ1-1; the D is unclear. Germline V gives CDR1 SGHRS, CDR2 YFSETQ. CDR3 length: 13 amino acids. CDR3 sequence reads: CASSLGGGPYGNF. In DNA form, the CDR3 reads TGCGCCAGCAGCTTGGGAGGAGGTCCCTACGGTAACTTT.

The chain links TRBV11-2 to TRBJ2-7, with D perhaps TRBD1 (6 bases). In germline, CDR1 is SGHAT, CDR2 FQNNGV. V lost 5 bases, J lost 1 base, and 9 bases lay in between. This CDR3 has 13 residues. CDR3 loop: CASSADRSYEQYF. The CDR3 DNA reads TGTGCCAGCAGCGCCGACAGGTCCTACGAGCAGTACTTC.

This chain uses TRBV30 with TRBJ1-1; D gene ambiguous. Germline CDR1 reads GTSNPN; CDR2 reads SVGIG (reference sequence). The CDR3 runs to 15 residues. The V end lost 4 bases, the J end lost 0 bases, and 15 bases lay between the germline ends. The CDR3: CAWTPLGFMNTEAFF. DNA for the CDR3: TGTGCCTGGACCCCCTTGGGCTTCATGAACACTGAAGCTTTCTTT.

The genes are TRBV19 and TRBJ1-2; D is possibly TRBD1 (5 bases). Germline V gives CDR1 LNHDA, CDR2 SQIVND (reference sequence). V was shortened by 0 bases and J by 8 bases, with 10 bases between the two germline ends. This CDR3 contains 13 residues. CDR3 amino acids: CASSIEWGRGYTF. The CDR3, as DNA: TGTGCCAGTAGTATAGAATGGGGGAGAGGCTACACCTTC.

V usage is TRBV19 and J usage is TRBJ1-1, with D possibly being TRBD1 (6 bases). Germline values: CDR1 LNHDA, CDR2 SQIVND (reference sequence). Trimming removed 7 bases from V and 6 bases from J, with 9 bases in between. The CDR3 is 11 residues long. CDR3 loop: CASIRGAEAFF. The DNA for the CDR3 is TGTGCCAGTATAAGGGGGGCTGAAGCTTTCTTT.

This chain links TRBV28 with TRBJ2-7; 7 nucleotides match TRBD1. The CDR3 extends over 12 amino acids. With V trimmed by 3 bases and J by 7 bases, 3 bases remained unmatched. CDR1 is MDHEN, CDR2 SYDVKM, per germline. The CDR3 nucleotides read TGTGCCAGCAGTTTTGGCAGGGGGGAGCAGTACTTC. It specifies CASSFGRGEQYF.

The rearrangement joins TRBV5-1 to TRBJ2-1; D is undetermined. V was shortened by 0 bases and J by 5 bases, with 12 bases between the two germline ends. CDR3 length equals 15 residues. The V gene's germline CDR1 is SGHRS and CDR2 YFSETQ. The CDR3 region is CASSLAVPLHNEQFF. In DNA form, the CDR3 reads TGCGCCAGCAGCTTGGCAGTACCTTTACACAATGAGCAGTTCTTC.

This clone appeared a single time. V usage is TRBV5-4 and J usage is TRBJ1-3, with a tentative D call TRBD1 (5 bases). Trimming took off 5 bases at V and 7 bases at J, with 13 bases between the two ends. Germline lookup yields CDR1 SGHNT and CDR2 YYREEE (reference sequence). The CDR3 is 13 residues long. The CDR3 sequence: CASRPGGGNTIYF. CDR3 DNA sequence: TGTGCCAGCAGACCGGGGGGTGGGAACACCATATATTTT.